Below, one T cell receptor beta chain is given with its context. Assay: immunoSEQ multiplex PCR; the TCRdb copy retains only in-frame clones and omits some. Among approximately 340,000 clones, around 83% were seen once, and the ten largest hold 3.3%. Noted treatment: around 19 received Ad26.COV2.S at low or high dose, single or two shots; 5 received placebo; per-sample allocation not given. It was on day 63 after the first vaccine or placebo injection that samples were taken. The data are from a study of Ad26.COV2.S vaccination and SARS-CoV-2 variants. The source of this sequence is a person between 18 and 59 years old who received the Ad26.COV2.S COVID-19 vaccine or a placebo. This sample comprised peripheral blood, obtained in a trial of Ad26.COV2.S vaccine versus placebo.

CDR3 coding DNA: TGTGCCAGCACCCTTTTGGGGGGCACTGAAGCTTTCTTT. Translated: CASTLLGGTEAFF. The chain is built from TRBV12-3 or TRBV12-4 and TRBJ1-1, with D maybe TRBD1 (5 bases). V lost 7 bases and J lost 4, with 13 bases in between. The CDR3 has 13 amino acids.